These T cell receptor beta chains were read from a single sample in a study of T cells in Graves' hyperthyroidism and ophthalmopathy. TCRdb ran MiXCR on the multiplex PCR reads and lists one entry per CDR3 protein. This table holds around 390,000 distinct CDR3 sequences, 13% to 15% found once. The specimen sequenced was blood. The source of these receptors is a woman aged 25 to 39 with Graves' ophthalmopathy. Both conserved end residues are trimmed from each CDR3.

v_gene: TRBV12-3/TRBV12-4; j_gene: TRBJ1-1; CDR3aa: ASRGTGGVGDTEAF
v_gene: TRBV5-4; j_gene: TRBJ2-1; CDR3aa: ASRPRGAYNEQF
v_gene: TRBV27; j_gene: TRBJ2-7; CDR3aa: ASSFRHRDYEQY
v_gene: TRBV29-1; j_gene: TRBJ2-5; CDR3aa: SSLFGDGGETQY
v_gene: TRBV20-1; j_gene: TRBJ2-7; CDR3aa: SARRLSGGMSYEQY
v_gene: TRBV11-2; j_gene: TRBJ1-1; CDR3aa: ASSLGGLGTEAF
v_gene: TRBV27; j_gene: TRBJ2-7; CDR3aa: ASSREAYRDLAYEQY
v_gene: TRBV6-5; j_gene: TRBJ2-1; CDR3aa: ASSYRGGHNEQF
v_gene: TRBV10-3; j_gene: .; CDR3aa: AIKRTSFSSYNEQY
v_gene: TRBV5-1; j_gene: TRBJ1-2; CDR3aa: ASSLVYRGESGYT
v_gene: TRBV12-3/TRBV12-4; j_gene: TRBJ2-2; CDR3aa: ASSFRGDTGELF
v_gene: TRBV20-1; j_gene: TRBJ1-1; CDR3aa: SAADRGATEAF
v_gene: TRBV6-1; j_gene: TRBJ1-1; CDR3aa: ASSSTARTHFEAF
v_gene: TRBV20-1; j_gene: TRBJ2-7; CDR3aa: SAIPGQTYEQY
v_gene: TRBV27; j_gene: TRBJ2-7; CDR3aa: ASSFADSYEQY